What follows are 3 T cell receptor beta chains derived from one specimen sequenced in a study of cytomegalovirus exposure and HLA in healthy donors. PCR employed 60 Vbeta and 13 Jbeta primers. Clones were read by immunoSEQ multiplex PCR, and TCRdb kept only the in-frame ones, dropping some. The sample records more than 130,000 clones, about four fifths being singletons. Material: PBMCs. The receptors come from a man aged 25-45 years in good health and CMV-seronegative.

V and J are TRBV5-4 and TRBJ2-3; the D gene is possibly TRBD2 (5 bases). The CDR3 covers 19 residues. V lost 1 base to trimming and J lost 5 bases, with 26 bases between them. The germline V gene has CDR1 SGHNT and CDR2 YYREEE (reference sequence). CDR3 sequence (DNA): TGTGCCAGCAGCTTGCTCCCGCCCCTCAGCGGCCGAAAAGGAGATACGCAGTATTTT. Protein product: CASSLLPPLSGRKGDTQYF.

The chain uses TRBV5-5 and TRBJ1-5, with TRBD1 as a possible D gene (5 bases). V lost 0 bases and J lost 0, with 10 bases in between. This CDR3 spans 16 amino acids. The germline V gene has CDR1 SGHKS and CDR2 YYEKEE (reference sequence). CDR3 residues: CASSLAGEYSNQPQHF. DNA for the CDR3: TGTGCCAGCAGCTTGGCGGGGGAATATAGCAATCAGCCCCAGCATTTT.

The chain has TRBV28 and TRBJ2-7; TRBD2 matches at 9 bases. Germline V gene lookup returns CDR1 MDHEN and CDR2 SYDVKM. V lost 2 bases and J lost 1; bases outside the gene matches: 9. This CDR3 is built from 17 residues. The CDR3 spells CASSLKVPGLASYEQYF. In DNA form, the CDR3 reads TGTGCCAGCAGTTTAAAGGTTCCGGGACTAGCTTCCTACGAGCAGTACTTC.